These 19 T cell receptor beta chains share one sample of origin, sequenced in a study of blood T cell repertoires in COVID-19. The repertoire was sequenced with immunoSEQ multiplex PCR; TCRdb's copy has only in-frame clones and lacks some. Of more than 150,000 clones listed, approximately 79% are singletons. The sequencing sample was made of peripheral blood. The receptors derive from a man aged 50 to 59 who had recovered from COVID-19.

V is TRBV6-2 or TRBV6-3 and J is TRBJ1-1, with 11 bases identical to TRBD1. This CDR3 has 15 amino acids. CDR1 is MNHEY and CDR2 is SVGEGT in the germline V gene. Losses at the gene ends were 5 bases for V and 5 bases for J; bases not matched to a gene: 7. The CDR3 is CASSTDRGRWTEAFF. CDR3 DNA sequence: TGTGCCAGCAGTACGGACAGGGGGCGATGGACTGAAGCTTTCTTT.

V usage is TRBV7-2 and J usage is TRBJ2-1; 7 bases are a match to TRBD1. In germline, CDR1 is SGHTA, CDR2 FQGNSA. V lost 5 bases and J lost 11; bases outside the gene matches: 6. The CDR3 loop spans 12 amino acids. The CDR3 spells CASSGDRAQQFF. The CDR3 DNA sequence: TGTGCCAGCAGCGGCGACAGGGCTCAGCAGTTCTTC.

The chain carries TRBV10-3 and TRBJ2-1, with TRBD2 identical over 12 bases. V was pared by 8 bases and J by 5 bases, with 13 bases of the junction left unmatched. Per germline, CDR1 ENHRY and CDR2 SYGVKD. The CDR3 is made up of 17 amino acids. CDR3 bases: TGTGCCATCTCTAGAAGGTCCGGACTAGCGGGAAACAATGAGCAGTTCTTC. This sequence encodes CAISRRSGLAGNNEQFF.

The chain uses TRBV27 and TRBJ2-1; 9 nucleotides align to TRBD2. The junction had 7 bases not matched to a gene; V was cut back by 6 bases and J by 4 bases. Looked up from germline, CDR1 is MNHEY and CDR2 is SMNVEV (reference sequence). This CDR3 has 15 residues. The CDR3 coding sequence is TGTGCCAGCAGCCATAGCGGGGGAAATTACAATGAGCAGTTCTTC. Translated, it gives CASSHSGGNYNEQFF.

This clone has just one count. CDR3 region: CAISESGLTNEKLFF. The CDR3 bases are TGTGCCATCAGTGAGTCTGGGCTAACTAATGAAAAACTGTTTTTT. The rearrangement uses TRBV10-3 and TRBJ1-4; D remains ambiguous. Deletions cut 0 bases from V and 1 base from J, with 6 bases between. This CDR3 is built from 15 residues. CDR1 is ENHRY and CDR2 is SYGVKD in the germline V gene.

The CDR3 reads CASSLNSGENTGELFF. DNA for the CDR3: TGTGCCAGCAGCCTAAACTCGGGGGAGAACACCGGGGAGCTGTTTTTT. The gene calls are TRBV11-2 and TRBJ2-2, with a tentative D call TRBD2 (6 bases). From germline, CDR1 is SGHAT and CDR2 FQNNGV. V was clipped by 5 bases and J by 1 base, with 14 bases between them. The CDR3 has 16 residues.

The rearrangement links TRBV19 to TRBJ2-6; D perhaps matches TRBD2 (6 bases). The CDR3 covers 15 residues. V was clipped by 2 bases and J by 11 bases, with 16 bases between them. Germline V gives CDR1 LNHDA, CDR2 SQIVND (reference sequence). CDR3 DNA sequence: TGTGCCAGTAGTATACGTAGGAGGGCGTCGGACGTCCTGACTTTC. This codes for CASSIRRRASDVLTF.

The table lists this clone with a count of one. The gene calls are TRBV3-1 (or the pseudogene TRBV3-2) and TRBJ2-5; TRBD2 matches 13 bases. Germline trimming cut 1 base from V and 1 base from J; bases unmatched to any gene: 6. CDR1 LGHDT and CDR2 YNNKEL come from the germline V gene (reference sequence). The CDR3 is 18 amino acids. CDR3 sequence (DNA): TGTGCCAGCAGCCAAGCCTATGGGACTAGCGGGACCCAAGAGACCCAGTACTTC. Translated, it gives CASSQAYGTSGTQETQYF.

The V and J genes are TRBV27 and TRBJ2-3; 7 bases map to TRBD1. This CDR3 is 13 amino acids long. The germline V gene has CDR1 MNHEY and CDR2 SMNVEV (reference sequence). The J segment lost 4 bases and the V segment lost 5 bases, leaving 3 bases of the junction unmatched. For the CDR3, the DNA is TGTGCCAGCAGTCAACAGGGGTCAGATACGCAGTATTTT. Translation: CASSQQGSDTQYF.

The rearrangement links TRBV18 to TRBJ2-5; 10 bases fit TRBD2. The trim removed 2 bases at V and 5 bases at J, leaving 8 bases unmatched. The CDR3 covers 16 residues. CDR1 and CDR2 (germline): KGHSH, LQKENI. Here the CDR3 DNA reads TGTGCCAGCTCACCATATATCTCTAGCGGGAGCGAGACCCAGTACTTC. Amino acids: CASSPYISSGSETQYF. Filled out from reference TRBV18 and TRBJ2-5, the complete variable domain reads NAGVMQNPRHLVRRRGQEARLRCSPMKGHSHVYWYRQLPEEGLKFMVYLQKENIIDESGMPKERFSAEFPKEGPSILRIQQVVRGDSAAYFCASSPYISSGSETQYFGPGTRLLVL.

The chain links TRBV7-9 to TRBJ1-5, with unresolved D. The CDR3 covers 14 residues. V was shortened by 1 base and J by 5 bases, with 9 bases between the two germline ends. Germline V gene lookup returns CDR1 SEHNR and CDR2 FQNEAQ (reference sequence). CDR3 amino acids: CASSLDLVDQPQHF. In DNA form, the CDR3 reads TGTGCCAGCAGCTTAGACTTGGTTGATCAGCCCCAGCATTTT.

The gene calls are TRBV30 and TRBJ2-7; TRBD2 is a possible D gene (5 bases). V gave up 2 bases and J gave up 1 base, with 9 bases separating them. The CDR3 runs to 13 residues. The germline V gene has CDR1 GTSNPN and CDR2 SVGIG (reference sequence). CDR3 region: CAWSQDYSYEQYF. In nucleotides, the CDR3 is TGTGCCTGGAGTCAAGACTATTCCTACGAGCAGTACTTC.

The J gene is TRBJ2-1, the V gene TRBV7-6; D is possibly TRBD1 (6 bases). Germline V gene sequence: CDR1 SGHVS, CDR2 FNYEAQ. The germline V and J ends were trimmed by 2 bases and 7 bases, with 9 bases remaining between them. CDR3 length: 13 amino acids. CDR3 sequence: CASSLSRGNEQFF. DNA for the CDR3: TGTGCCAGCAGCTTAAGCAGGGGTAATGAGCAGTTCTTC.

The J gene is TRBJ1-3, the V gene TRBV5-8; D is possibly TRBD1 (5 bases). Germline V gene sequence: CDR1 SGHTS, CDR2 YDEGEE. Trimming left V 5 bases short and J 4 bases short, with 16 bases between. The CDR3 spans 15 residues. The DNA for the CDR3 is TGTGCCAGCAGATGGGACTACGGGGGAGGAAACACCATATATTTT. It translates to CASRWDYGGGNTIYF.

This rearrangement joins TRBV30 to TRBJ1-5, with D possibly being TRBD1 (5 bases). V was pared by 2 bases and J by 4 bases, with 15 bases between. The CDR3 runs to 15 residues. Per germline, CDR1 GTSNPN and CDR2 SVGIG (reference sequence). The CDR3 coding sequence is TGTGCCTGGAGTCGGGACTTTACTGAAAATCAGCCCCAGCATTTT. Amino acid sequence: CAWSRDFTENQPQHF.

This chain links TRBV29-1 with TRBJ2-4, with D possibly matching TRBD1 (6 bases). The CDR3 extends over 14 amino acids. Germline CDR1 and CDR2: SQVTM and ANQGSEA. Trimming pared 7 bases from V and 6 bases from J, leaving 19 bases between. Here the CDR3 DNA reads TGCAGCGCCCTGACACAGGGACGAAGAAACATTCAGTACTTC. Amino acids: CSALTQGRRNIQYF.

The table lists this clone with a count of one. The V and J genes are TRBV28 and TRBJ1-6; tentatively, D is TRBD1 (6 bases). The CDR3 totals 16 residues. Germline CDR1 MDHEN, CDR2 SYDVKM. With 3 bases removed from V and 4 bases from J, the gap between germline ends came to 13 bases. The CDR3 nucleotides are TGTGCCAGCAGTTTTAGGGGGTATGGTTATAATTCACCCCTCCACTTT. Its translation: CASSFRGYGYNSPLHF.

The rearrangement joins TRBV30 to TRBJ2-5; D perhaps matches TRBD2 (7 bases). The CDR3 spans 13 residues. Germline CDR1 is GTSNPN and CDR2 is SVGIG (reference sequence). The ends were cut back, 2 bases at V and 3 bases at J, with 10 bases in the middle. The DNA for the CDR3 is TGTGCCTGGAGTTCGGGGGGCGAAGAGACCCAGTACTTC. It yields the protein CAWSSGGEETQYF.

This clone was seen more than once but under ten times. This chain uses TRBV20-1 with TRBJ2-3; D call uncertain. From germline, CDR1 is DFQATT and CDR2 SNEGSKA (reference sequence). The CDR3 covers 15 residues. V dropped 3 bases and J dropped 0 bases, with 13 bases sitting between them. As DNA, the CDR3 is TGCAGTGCTAGTCCTGGCGGTTCTAGCACAGATACGCAGTATTTT. Its protein is CSASPGGSSTDTQYF.